The clone carrying this T cell receptor (beta chain) qualifies as medium-sized (0.01 to 0.1%). The CDR3 extends over 16 amino acids. Germline trimming cut 3 bases from V and 3 bases from J; bases unmatched to any gene: 9. Germline V lookup: CDR1 DFQATT, CDR2 SNEGSKA (reference sequence). TCRdb re-called the PCR reads through MiXCR. This table holds approximately 26,000 clones, over 10% found once. These data come from a study of metastatic and nonmetastatic thyroid tumors. Thyroid surgery had not been preceded by any treatment in any patient. Sample: blood. This clonotype was sampled from a female donor with papillary thyroid cancer or a benign thyroid nodule (not recorded which). Some clones in this sample may be carry-over from other donors' samples. The chain has TRBV20-1 and TRBJ2-2, with TRBD2 identical over 8 bases. DNA for the CDR3: TGCAGTGCTAGGAAAATATGGCGGGAGGACACCGGGGAGCTGTTTTTT. It encodes CSARKIWREDTGELFF.